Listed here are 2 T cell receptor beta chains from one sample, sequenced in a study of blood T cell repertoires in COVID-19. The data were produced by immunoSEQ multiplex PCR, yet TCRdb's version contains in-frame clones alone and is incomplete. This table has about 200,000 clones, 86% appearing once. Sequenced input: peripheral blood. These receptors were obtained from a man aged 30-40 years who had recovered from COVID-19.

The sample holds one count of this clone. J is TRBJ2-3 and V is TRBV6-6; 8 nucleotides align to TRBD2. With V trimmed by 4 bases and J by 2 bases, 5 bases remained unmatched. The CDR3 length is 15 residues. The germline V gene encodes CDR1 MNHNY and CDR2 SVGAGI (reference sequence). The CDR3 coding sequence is TGTGCCAGCAGTTCGTCAGCGGGGGCCACAGATACGCAGTATTTT. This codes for CASSSSAGATDTQYF.

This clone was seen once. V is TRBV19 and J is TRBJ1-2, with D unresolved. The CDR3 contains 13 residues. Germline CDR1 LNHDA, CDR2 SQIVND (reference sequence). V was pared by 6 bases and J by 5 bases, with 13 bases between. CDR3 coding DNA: TGTGCCAGTAGCCCCCAGGCAGGTTATGGCTACACCTTC. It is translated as CASSPQAGYGYTF.